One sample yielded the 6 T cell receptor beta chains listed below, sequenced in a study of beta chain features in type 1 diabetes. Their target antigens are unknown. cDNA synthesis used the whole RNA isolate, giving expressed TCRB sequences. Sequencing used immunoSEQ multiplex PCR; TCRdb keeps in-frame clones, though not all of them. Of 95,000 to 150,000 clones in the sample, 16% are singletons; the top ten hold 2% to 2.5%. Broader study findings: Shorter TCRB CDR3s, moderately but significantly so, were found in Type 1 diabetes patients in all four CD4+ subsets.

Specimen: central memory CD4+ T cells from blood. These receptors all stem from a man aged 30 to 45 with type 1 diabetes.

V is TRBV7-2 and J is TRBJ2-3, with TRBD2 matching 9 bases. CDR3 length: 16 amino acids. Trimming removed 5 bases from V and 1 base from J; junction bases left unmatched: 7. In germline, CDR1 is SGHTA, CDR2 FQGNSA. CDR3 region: CASSPKRGAGTDTQYF. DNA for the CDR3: TGTGCCAGCAGCCCCAAGCGGGGGGCGGGCACAGATACGCAGTATTTT.

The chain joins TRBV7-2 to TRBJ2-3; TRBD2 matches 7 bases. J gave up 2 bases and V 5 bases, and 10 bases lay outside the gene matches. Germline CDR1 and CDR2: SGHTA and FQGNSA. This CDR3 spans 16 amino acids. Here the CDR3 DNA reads TGTGCCAGCAGCCCCCCCGGGGGGACGAACACAGATACGCAGTATTTT. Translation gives CASSPPGGTNTDTQYF.

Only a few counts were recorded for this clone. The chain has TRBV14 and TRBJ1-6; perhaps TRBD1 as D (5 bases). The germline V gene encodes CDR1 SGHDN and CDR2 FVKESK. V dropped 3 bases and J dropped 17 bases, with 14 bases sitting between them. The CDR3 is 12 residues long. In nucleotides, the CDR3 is TGTGCCAGCAGCCATTGGGACGGTATCATCCACTTT. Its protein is CASSHWDGIIHF.

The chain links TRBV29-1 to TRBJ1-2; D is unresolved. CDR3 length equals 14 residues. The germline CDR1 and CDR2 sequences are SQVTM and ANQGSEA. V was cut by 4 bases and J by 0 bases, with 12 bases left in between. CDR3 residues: CSVGGGGANYGYTF. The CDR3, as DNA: TGCAGCGTTGGGGGAGGCGGCGCTAACTATGGCTACACCTTC.

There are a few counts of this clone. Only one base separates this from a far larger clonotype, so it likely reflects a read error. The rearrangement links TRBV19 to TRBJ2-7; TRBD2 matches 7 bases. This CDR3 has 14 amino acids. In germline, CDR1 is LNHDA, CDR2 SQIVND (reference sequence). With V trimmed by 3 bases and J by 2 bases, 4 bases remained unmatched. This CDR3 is CASSIEGGPYEQYF. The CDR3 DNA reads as TGTGCCAGTAGTATTGAGGGAGGGCCCTACGAGCAGTACTTC.

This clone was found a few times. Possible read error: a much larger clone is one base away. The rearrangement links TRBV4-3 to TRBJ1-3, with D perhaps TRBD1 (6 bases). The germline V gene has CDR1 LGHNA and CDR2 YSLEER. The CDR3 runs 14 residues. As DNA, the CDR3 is TGCTCCAGCAGCCAAGGGGGCTCTGGAAACACCATATATTTT. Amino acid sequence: CSSSQGGSGNTIYF.